Sequencing of this TCR beta chain was carried out in a study of blood T cell repertoires in COVID-19 (dated by TCRdb to about 2020). Regarding the research as a whole: Samples from collaborators originated in the United States, Italy and Spain and spanned both the acute and convalescent phases of COVID-19. Sample metadata almost always included a de-identified subject ID, COVID-19 status, age in years and sex. Subjects who had been exposed to COVID-19, were actively infected with it, or had recovered from it provided the deeply sampled blood TCRbeta repertoires that made up the dataset. The repertoires were released in a freely available public database intended as a resource for research on the immune response to SARS-CoV-2. Where HLA class I and class II types were available, the types were taken from metadata supplied by the sample provider, not from assay-based typing. Samples came from the ongoing ImmuneRACE study (first 160 participants) plus 1,254 subjects from 6 global collaborators. The prospective study material was composed of cDNA or gDNA derived from T cells, B-cell-depleted T cells, or PBMCs.

Note on this clone: It has no known antigen specificity. No quality values exist for individual bases; no much larger clone is one base distant.

TCRbeta CDR3 regions were amplified from genomic DNA using the immunoSEQ Assay, a bias-controlled multiplex PCR. The source study handled its data this way. Within the assay, amplification of reference gene primers was used to estimate how many nucleated cells each sample contained. Sequence reads were collapsed and filtered to measure the absolute abundance of every unique TCRbeta CDR3 rearrangement. For each sample, productive Simpson clonality was calculated as the square root of Simpson's diversity index across productive rearrangements. TCRdb took this table from immuneACCESS and kept in-frame rearrangements with V and J called. Such tables lack part of the clones; where checked against another copy, unresolved V genes explain under half of the gap, and the rest is unexplained. V and J calls and clone size are as listed in that table; D and trimming were resolved from the DNA. Counted in this sample were some 130,000 clones; 90% of them appeared once. Roughly 4.5% of the sample is held by the ten biggest clonotypes.

Relative to germline, V is 3 bases shorter and J is 4 bases shorter, with 9 bases between their ends. CDR1 SGHTA and CDR2 FQGNSA were looked up in the germline V gene. CDR3 length: 13 amino acids, cysteine to phenylalanine. CDR3 DNA only is kept here, 39 bases in frame from base 1. Study-wide conclusions, independent of this receptor: The quantity of clinical and demographic metadata differed by source and by participant and was supplied without curation.

In Seattle, one collaborating source enrolled patients while the infection was active and tracked those patients longitudinally over the course of disease. Collaborating institutions collected whole blood in K2EDTA tubes following their own protocols. Collaborator samples were shipped for TCRbeta analysis as frozen whole blood, isolated PBMCs, or DNA extracted from either sample type. Recombination joined TRBV7-2 with TRBJ1-2, with a tentative D gene TRBD1 over 6 matching bases. This receptor was taken from a man in his fifties or sixties with COVID-19, enrolled during active disease. The material sequenced was peripheral blood. This receptor carries the CDR3 CASSFTGIYGYTF. The sequenced DNA is TGTGCCAGCAGCTTTACAGGGATCTATGGCTACACCTTC.